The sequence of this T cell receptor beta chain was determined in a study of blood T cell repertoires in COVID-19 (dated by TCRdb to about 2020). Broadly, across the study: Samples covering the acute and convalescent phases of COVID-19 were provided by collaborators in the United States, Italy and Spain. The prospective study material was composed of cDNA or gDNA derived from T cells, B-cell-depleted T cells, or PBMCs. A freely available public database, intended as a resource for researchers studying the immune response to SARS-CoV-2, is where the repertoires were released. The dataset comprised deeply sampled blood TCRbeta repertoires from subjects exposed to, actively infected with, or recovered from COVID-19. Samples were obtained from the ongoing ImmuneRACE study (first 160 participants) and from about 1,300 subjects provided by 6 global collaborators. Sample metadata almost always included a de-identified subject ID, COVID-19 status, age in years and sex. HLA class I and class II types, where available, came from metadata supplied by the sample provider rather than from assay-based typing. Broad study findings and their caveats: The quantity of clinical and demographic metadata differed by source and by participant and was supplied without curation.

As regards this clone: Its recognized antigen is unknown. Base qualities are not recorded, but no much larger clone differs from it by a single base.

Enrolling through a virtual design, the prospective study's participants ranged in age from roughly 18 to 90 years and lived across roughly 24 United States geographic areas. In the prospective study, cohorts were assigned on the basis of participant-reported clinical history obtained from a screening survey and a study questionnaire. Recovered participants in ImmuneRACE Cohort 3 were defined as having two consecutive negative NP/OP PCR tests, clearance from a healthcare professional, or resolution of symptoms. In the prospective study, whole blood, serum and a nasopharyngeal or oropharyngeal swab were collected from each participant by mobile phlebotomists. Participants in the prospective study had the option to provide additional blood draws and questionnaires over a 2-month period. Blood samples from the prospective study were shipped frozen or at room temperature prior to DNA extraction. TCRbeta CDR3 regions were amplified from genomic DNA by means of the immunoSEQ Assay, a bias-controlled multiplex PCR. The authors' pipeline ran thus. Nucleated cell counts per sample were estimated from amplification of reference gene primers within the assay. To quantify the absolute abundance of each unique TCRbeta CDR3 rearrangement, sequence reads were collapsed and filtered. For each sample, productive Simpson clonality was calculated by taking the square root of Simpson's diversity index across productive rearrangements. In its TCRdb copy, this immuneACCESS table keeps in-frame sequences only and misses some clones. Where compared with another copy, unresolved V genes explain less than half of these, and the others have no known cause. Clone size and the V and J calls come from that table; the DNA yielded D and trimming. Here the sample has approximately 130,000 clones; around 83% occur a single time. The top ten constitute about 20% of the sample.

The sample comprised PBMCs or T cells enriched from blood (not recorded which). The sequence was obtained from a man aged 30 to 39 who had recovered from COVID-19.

The DNA is TGTGCCAGCAGCGGGGGGACCTCCTACGAGCAGTACTTC. This encodes CASSGGTSYEQYF. The rearrangement joined TRBV13 to TRBJ2-7; TRBD2 is possibly the D segment (6 matching bases). The trim is 5 bases for V and 0 bases for J, with a gap of 8 bases between the germline ends. From the germline V gene (reference sequence), CDR1 is PRHDT and CDR2 is FYEKMQ. There are 13 amino acids in the CDR3, from cysteine to phenylalanine inclusive. The entry retains the CDR3 DNA only, 39 bases that are in frame from base 1. Where the CDR3 stops, the reference TRBV13 and TRBJ2-7 genes take over; the full variable domain is AAGVIQSPRHLIKEKRETATLKCYPIPRHDTVYWYQQGPGQDPQFLISFYEKMQSDKGSIPDRFSAQQFSDYHSELNMSSLELGDSALYFCASSGGTSYEQYFGPGTRLTVT.